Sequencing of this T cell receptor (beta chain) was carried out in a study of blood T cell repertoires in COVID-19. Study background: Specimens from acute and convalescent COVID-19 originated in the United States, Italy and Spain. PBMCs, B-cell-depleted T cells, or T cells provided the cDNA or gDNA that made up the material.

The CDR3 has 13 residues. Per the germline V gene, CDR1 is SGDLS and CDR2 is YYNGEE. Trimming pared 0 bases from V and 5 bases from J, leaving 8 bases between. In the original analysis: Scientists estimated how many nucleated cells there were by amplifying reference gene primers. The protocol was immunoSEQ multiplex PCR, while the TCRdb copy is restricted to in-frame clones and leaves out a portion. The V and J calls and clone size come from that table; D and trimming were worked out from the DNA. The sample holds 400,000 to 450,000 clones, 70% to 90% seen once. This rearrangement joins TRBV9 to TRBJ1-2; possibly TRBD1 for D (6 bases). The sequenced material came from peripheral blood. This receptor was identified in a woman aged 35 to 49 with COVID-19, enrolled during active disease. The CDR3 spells CASSVGQEYGYTF. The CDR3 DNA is TGTGCCAGCAGCGTAGGACAGGAATATGGCTACACCTTC.